Described below is a single TCR beta chain sequence and its context. Its antigen is unidentified. This sample is part of a study of T-cell memory formation after mild COVID-19. The study, taken as a whole, reports: For second-wave clones that peaked at day 37, SARS-CoV-2 specificity went unverified.

Germline CDR1 reads SGHRS; CDR2 reads YFSETQ. J gave up 7 bases and V 0 bases, and 4 bases lay outside the gene matches. CDR3 length equals 16 residues. TCRdb analysed the 5' RACE reads with MiXCR anew, one entry per CDR3 protein. The sample holds fewer than 35,000 distinct CDR3 sequences, about 16% seen once. Sequenced sample: PBMCs or a T cell subset sorted from them (not recorded which). The chain has TRBV5-1 and TRBJ2-1, with TRBD2 matching 13 bases. This sequence was found in an adult who had mild COVID-19 (a few samples of this study predate the infection). Cell type and time point are not known. The CDR3: CASSLGSLAGGNEQFF. The CDR3 bases are TGCGCCAGCAGCTTGGGTTCACTAGCGGGAGGGAATGAGCAGTTCTTC.